This passage covers 5 T cell receptor beta chains from one sample sequenced in a study of blood T cell repertoires in COVID-19. Method: immunoSEQ multiplex PCR; TCRdb's copy keeps in-frame clones and lacks some. The repertoire holds approximately 200,000 clones, with about 86% as singletons. The sample was peripheral blood. Receptors originate from a woman aged 60-75 years with acute or convalescent COVID-19.

The chain has TRBV12-3 or TRBV12-4 and TRBJ1-6, with D uncertain. This CDR3 contains 12 residues. V dropped 2 bases and J dropped 11 bases, with 7 bases sitting between them. CDR3 sequence: CASSLSSPPLHF. The DNA for the CDR3 is TGTGCCAGCAGTTTATCGTCTCCACCCCTCCACTTT.

This clone was picked up one time. This sequence joins TRBV7-2 and TRBJ1-1; D might be TRBD1 (6 bases). V was pared by 5 bases and J by 1 base, with 11 bases between. The CDR3 totals 14 residues. Germline CDR1 is SGHTA and CDR2 is FQGNSA. CDR3 nucleotide sequence: TGTGCCAGCAGCGCCGGACAGCAGAACACTGAAGCTTTCTTT. Translating it yields CASSAGQQNTEAFF.

The genes are TRBV19 and TRBJ1-1, with TRBD1 matching over 8 bases. There are 15 residues in the CDR3. J lost 1 base, V lost 5 bases, and 6 bases had no gene match. Germline assignment: CDR1 LNHDA and CDR2 SQIVND (reference sequence). CDR3 residues: CASSLRGRGNTEAFF. The CDR3 bases are TGTGCCAGTAGTCTCAGGGGGCGCGGGAACACTGAAGCTTTCTTT.

This clone was seen a few times. The chain uses TRBV5-4 and TRBJ2-5; a possible D gene is TRBD1 (5 bases). V lost 0 bases, J lost 5 bases, and 8 bases lay in between. The CDR3 runs to 13 residues. Per the germline V gene, CDR1 is SGHNT and CDR2 is YYREEE (reference sequence). CDR3 sequence: CASSLDRWETQYF. CDR3 bases: TGTGCCAGCAGCTTGGACAGGTGGGAGACCCAGTACTTC.

The V gene is TRBV30, the J gene TRBJ2-1; no clear D gene. Looked up from germline, CDR1 is GTSNPN and CDR2 is SVGIG (reference sequence). The ends were cut back, 0 bases at V and 6 bases at J, with 9 bases in the middle. CDR3 length: 13 residues. CDR3 amino acids: CAWSVRFSNEQFF. CDR3 sequence (DNA): TGTGCCTGGAGTGTTCGGTTCTCCAATGAGCAGTTCTTC.